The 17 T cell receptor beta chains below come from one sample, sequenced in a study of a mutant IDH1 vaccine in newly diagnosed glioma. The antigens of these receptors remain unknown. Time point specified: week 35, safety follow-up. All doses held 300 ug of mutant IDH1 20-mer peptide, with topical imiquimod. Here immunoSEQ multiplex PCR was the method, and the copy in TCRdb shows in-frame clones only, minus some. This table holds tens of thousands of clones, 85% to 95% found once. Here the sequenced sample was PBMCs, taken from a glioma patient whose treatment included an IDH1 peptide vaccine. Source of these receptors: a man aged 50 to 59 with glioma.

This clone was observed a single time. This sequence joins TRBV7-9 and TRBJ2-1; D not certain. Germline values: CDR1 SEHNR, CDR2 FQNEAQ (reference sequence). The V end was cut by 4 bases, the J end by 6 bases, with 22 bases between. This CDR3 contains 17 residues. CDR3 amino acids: CASSSLLVTRQSNEQFF. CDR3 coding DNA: TGTGCCAGCAGCTCTCTCCTCGTTACCCGCCAGTCCAATGAGCAGTTCTTC.

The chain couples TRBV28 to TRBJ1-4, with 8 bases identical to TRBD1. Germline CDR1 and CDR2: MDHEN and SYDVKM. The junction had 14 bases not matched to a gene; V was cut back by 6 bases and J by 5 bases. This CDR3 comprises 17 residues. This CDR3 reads CASRPTGQAPRNEKLFF. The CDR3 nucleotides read TGTGCCAGCAGACCCACGGGACAGGCTCCTCGAAATGAAAAACTGTTTTTT. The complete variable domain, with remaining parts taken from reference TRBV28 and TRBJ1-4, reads DVKVTQSSRYLVKRTGEKVFLECVQDMDHENMFWYRQDPGLGLRLIYFSYDVKMKEKGDIPEGYSVSREKKERFSLILESASTNQTSMYLCASRPTGQAPRNEKLFFGSGTQLSVL.

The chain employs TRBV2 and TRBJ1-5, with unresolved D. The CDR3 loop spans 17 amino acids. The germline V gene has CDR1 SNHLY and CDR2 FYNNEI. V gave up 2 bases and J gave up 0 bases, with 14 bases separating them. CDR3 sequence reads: CASSETRSSYSNQPQHF. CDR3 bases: TGTGCCAGCAGTGAAACCCGAAGCAGCTATAGCAATCAGCCCCAGCATTTT.

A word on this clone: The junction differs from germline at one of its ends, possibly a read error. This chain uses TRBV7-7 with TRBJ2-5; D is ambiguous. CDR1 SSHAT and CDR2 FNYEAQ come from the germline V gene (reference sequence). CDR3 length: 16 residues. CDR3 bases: TGTGCTAGCAGCCCCCGGCCGTCCAATGCTCAAGAGACCCAGTACTTC. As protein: CASSPRPSNAQETQYF.

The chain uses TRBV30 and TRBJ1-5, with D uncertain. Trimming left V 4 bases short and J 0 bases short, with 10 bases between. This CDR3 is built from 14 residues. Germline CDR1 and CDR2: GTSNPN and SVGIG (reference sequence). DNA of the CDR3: TGTGCCTGGACTACGGATTATAGCAATCAGCCCCAGCATTTT. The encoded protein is CAWTTDYSNQPQHF.

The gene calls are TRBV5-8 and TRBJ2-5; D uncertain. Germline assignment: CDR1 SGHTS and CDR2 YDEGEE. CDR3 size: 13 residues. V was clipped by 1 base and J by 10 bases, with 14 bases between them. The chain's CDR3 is CASSLLAGLDQYF. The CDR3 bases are TGTGCCAGCAGCTTGCTGGCCGGCTTGGACCAGTACTTC.

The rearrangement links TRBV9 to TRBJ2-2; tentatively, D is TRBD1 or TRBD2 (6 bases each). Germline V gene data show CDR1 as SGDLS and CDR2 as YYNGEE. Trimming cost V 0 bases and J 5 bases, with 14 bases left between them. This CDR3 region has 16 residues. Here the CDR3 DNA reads TGTGCCAGCAGCGTAGAGGGGGGCAGGGATACCGGGGAGCTGTTTTTT. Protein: CASSVEGGRDTGELFF.

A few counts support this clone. CDR3 loop: CASSLGGGQGLNQPQHF. CDR3 nucleotide sequence: TGTGCCAGCAGCTTAGGTGGGGGACAGGGCCTCAATCAGCCCCAGCATTTT. This chain connects TRBV7-9 to TRBJ1-5; TRBD1 matches at 9 bases. V lost 1 base and J lost 3; bases outside the gene matches: 7. The CDR3 totals 17 residues. Germline V gene sequence: CDR1 SEHNR, CDR2 FQNEAQ (reference sequence). Filled out from reference TRBV7-9 and TRBJ1-5, the complete variable domain reads DTGVSQNPRHKITKRGQNVTFRCDPISEHNRLYWYRQTLGQGPEFLTYFQNEAQLEKSRLLSDRFSAERPKGSFSTLEIQRTEQGDSAMYLCASSLGGGQGLNQPQHFGDGTRLSIL.

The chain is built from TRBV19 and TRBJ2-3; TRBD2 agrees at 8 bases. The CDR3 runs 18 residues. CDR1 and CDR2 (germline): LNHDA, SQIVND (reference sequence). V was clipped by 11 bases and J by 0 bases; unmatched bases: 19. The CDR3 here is CASGGWRGELSSTDTQYF. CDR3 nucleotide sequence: TGTGCCTCTGGGGGATGGCGGGGGGAACTCTCTAGCACAGATACGCAGTATTTT.

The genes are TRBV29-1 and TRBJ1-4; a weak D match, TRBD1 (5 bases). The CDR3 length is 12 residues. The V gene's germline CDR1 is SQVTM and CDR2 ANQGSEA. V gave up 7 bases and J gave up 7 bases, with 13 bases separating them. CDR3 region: CSGQGGGEKLFF. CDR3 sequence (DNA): TGCAGCGGCCAGGGCGGGGGTGAAAAACTGTTTTTT. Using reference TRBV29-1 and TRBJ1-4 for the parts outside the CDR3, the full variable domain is SAVISQKPSRDICQRGTSLTIQCQVDSQVTMMFWYRQQPGQSLTLIATANQGSEATYESGFVIDKFPISRPNLTFSTLTVSNMSPEDSSIYLCSGQGGGEKLFFGSGTQLSVL.

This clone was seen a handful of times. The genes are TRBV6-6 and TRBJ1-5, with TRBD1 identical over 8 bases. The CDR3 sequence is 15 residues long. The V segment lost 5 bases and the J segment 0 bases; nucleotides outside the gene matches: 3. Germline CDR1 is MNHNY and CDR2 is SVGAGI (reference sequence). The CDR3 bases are TGTGCCAGCAGTCTACAGGGGGATAGCAATCAGCCCCAGCATTTT. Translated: CASSLQGDSNQPQHF.

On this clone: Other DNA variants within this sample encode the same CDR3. The CDR3 region is CASSVTGTSNTGELFF. CDR3 nucleotides: TGTGCCAGCAGCGTAACGGGGACCTCGAACACCGGGGAGCTGTTTTTT. The J gene is TRBJ2-2, the V gene TRBV9, with D perhaps being TRBD1 or TRBD2 (5 bases each). V was shortened by 1 base and J by 0 bases, with 10 bases between the two germline ends. Germline V lookup: CDR1 SGDLS, CDR2 YYNGEE. The CDR3 contains 16 residues.

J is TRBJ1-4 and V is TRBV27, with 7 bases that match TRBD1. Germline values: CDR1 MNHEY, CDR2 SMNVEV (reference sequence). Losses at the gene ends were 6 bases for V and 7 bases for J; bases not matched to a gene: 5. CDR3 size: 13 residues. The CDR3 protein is CASSIHRGEKLFF. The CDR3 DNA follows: TGTGCCAGCAGCATCCACAGGGGTGAAAAACTGTTTTTT.

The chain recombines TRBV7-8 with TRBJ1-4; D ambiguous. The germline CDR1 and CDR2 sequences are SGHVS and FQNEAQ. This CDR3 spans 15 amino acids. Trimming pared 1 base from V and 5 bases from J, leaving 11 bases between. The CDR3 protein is CASSLVGGGNEKLFF. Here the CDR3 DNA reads TGTGCCAGCAGCTTAGTCGGCGGTGGAAATGAAAAACTGTTTTTT. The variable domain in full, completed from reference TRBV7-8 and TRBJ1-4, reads GAGVSQSPRYKVAKRGQDVALRCDPISGHVSLFWYQQALGQGPEFLTYFQNEAQLDKSGLPSDRFFAERPEGSVSTLKIQRTQQEDSAVYLCASSLVGGGNEKLFFGSGTQLSVL.

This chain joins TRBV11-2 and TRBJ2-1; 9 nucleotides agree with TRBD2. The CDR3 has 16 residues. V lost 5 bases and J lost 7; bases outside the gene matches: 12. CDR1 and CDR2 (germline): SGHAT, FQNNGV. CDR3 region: CASSPGQRAGGNEQFF. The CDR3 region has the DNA TGTGCCAGCAGCCCCGGCCAGCGGGCGGGGGGGAATGAGCAGTTCTTC.

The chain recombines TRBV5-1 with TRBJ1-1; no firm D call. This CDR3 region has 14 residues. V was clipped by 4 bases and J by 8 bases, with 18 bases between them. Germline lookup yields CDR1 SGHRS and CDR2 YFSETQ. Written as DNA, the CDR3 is TGCGCCAGCAGCCCCGGACGCGGTAATCAAGAAGCTTTCTTT. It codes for CASSPGRGNQEAFF.

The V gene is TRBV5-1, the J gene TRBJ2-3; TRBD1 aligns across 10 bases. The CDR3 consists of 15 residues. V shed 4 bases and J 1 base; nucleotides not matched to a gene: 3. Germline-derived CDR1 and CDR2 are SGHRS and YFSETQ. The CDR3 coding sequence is TGCGCCAGCAGCCTCGGGACAGGGGGCACAGATACGCAGTATTTT. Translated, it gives CASSLGTGGTDTQYF.